This passage covers 17 T cell receptor beta chains from one sample sequenced in a study of T cells in Graves' hyperthyroidism and ophthalmopathy. There were TCR beta CDR3 regions amplified from RNA transcripts. During a first-round RT-PCR of the TCR CDR3, the HTBI primer set was used. Via MiXCR, TCRdb re-called the multiplex PCR reads, giving one row per CDR3 protein. The sample holds 650,000 to 700,000 distinct CDR3 sequences, around a sixth seen once. Material for sequencing was blood. Receptors originate from a man over 45 with Graves' hyperthyroidism.

This clonotype was observed at least ten times. The chain has TRBV10-3 and TRBJ2-5; 9 nucleotides agree with TRBD2. J lost 3 bases, V lost 5 bases, and 4 bases had no gene match. This CDR3 spans 14 amino acids. In germline, CDR1 is ENHRY, CDR2 SYGVKD. CDR3 in amino acids: CAISIASGKETQYF. The CDR3 nucleotides read TGTGCCATCAGTATTGCTAGCGGGAAAGAGACCCAGTACTTC.

The chain combines TRBV4-3 with TRBJ2-1; 7 bases agree with TRBD2. Germline V gives CDR1 LGHNA, CDR2 YSLEER. The CDR3 runs 16 residues. Trimming at V came to 0 bases and at J to 6 bases, leaving 8 bases not matched to a gene. CDR3 amino acids: CASSQDIGGSGNEQFF. Written as DNA, the CDR3 is TGCGCCAGCAGCCAAGATATTGGCGGGAGTGGCAATGAGCAGTTCTTC.

This clonotype came up many times. The chain has TRBV7-3 and TRBJ2-5, with D perhaps matching TRBD1 (5 bases). The CDR3 covers 13 residues. The germline V gene has CDR1 SGHTA and CDR2 FQGTGA. Trimming cost V 8 bases and J 7 bases, with 17 bases left between them. CDR3 nucleotides: TGTGCCAGCGGCAAGGACATCCTCGGGACCCAGTACTTC. Protein: CASGKDILGTQYF.

J is TRBJ2-3 and V is TRBV9; TRBD2 is a possible D gene (6 bases). The CDR3 is 18 amino acids. The germline CDR1 and CDR2 sequences are SGDLS and YYNGEE. V was trimmed by 6 bases and J by 4 bases, leaving 27 bases between them. CDR3 nucleotides: TGTGCCAGCACCCACGCTAAGGAGGGAGGTTTAGGGTCAGATACGCAGTATTTT. Translation gives CASTHAKEGGLGSDTQYF.

With respect to this clonotype: Since the CDR3 does not end with the conserved phenylalanine or tryptophan, this likely comes from a read error. This chain links TRBV7-3 with TRBJ2-2; TRBD2 agrees at 7 bases. The CDR3 sequence is 17 residues long. V was pared by 6 bases and J by 4 bases, with 14 bases of the junction left unmatched. Germline-derived CDR1 and CDR2 are SGHTA and FQGTGA. CDR3 coding DNA: TGTGCCAGCAGTCCTCACATGAGGGGCGGGAGCACCGGGGAGCTGTTTTTA. This translates into CASSPHMRGGSTGELFL.

V is TRBV9 and J is TRBJ2-1; D may correspond to TRBD1 or TRBD2 (5 bases each). The CDR3 contains 17 residues. Germline V gives CDR1 SGDLS, CDR2 YYNGEE. The germline V and J ends were trimmed by 0 bases and 7 bases, with 20 bases remaining between them. This chain's CDR3 is CASSVGVPWTGLNEQFF. DNA of the CDR3: TGTGCCAGCAGCGTAGGAGTCCCCTGGACGGGGCTGAATGAGCAGTTCTTC.

This clonotype was seen repeatedly, ten times or more. For the CDR3, the DNA is TGTGCCAGCAGCCCAGACAGGGAGCAAGAGACCCAGTACTTC. As protein: CASSPDREQETQYF. The V and J genes are TRBV7-6 and TRBJ2-5; 7 bases agree with TRBD1. Germline CDR1 and CDR2: SGHVS and FNYEAQ. J gave up 2 bases and V 5 bases, and 5 bases lay outside the gene matches. This CDR3 is 14 amino acids long.

The table lists this clonotype with many counts. The V and J genes are TRBV20-1 and TRBJ1-1; D is perhaps TRBD1 (5 bases). Looked up from germline, CDR1 is DFQATT and CDR2 is SNEGSKA (reference sequence). Deletions cut 6 bases from V and 8 bases from J, with 16 bases between. The CDR3 is 12 residues long. This CDR3 is CSAQFWEGEAFF. CDR3 DNA: TGCAGTGCCCAATTTTGGGAGGGGGAAGCTTTCTTT.

This clonotype was seen ten or more times. This chain uses TRBV13 with TRBJ2-1; 10 nucleotides match TRBD2. Germline CDR1 is PRHDT and CDR2 is FYEKMQ (reference sequence). V lost 5 bases and J lost 4; bases outside the gene matches: 8. The length of the CDR3 is 16 residues. This chain's CDR3 is CASSLRTTSGYNEQFF. The CDR3 region has the DNA TGTGCCAGCAGCCTAAGAACGACTAGCGGGTACAATGAGCAGTTCTTC.

This clonotype has at least ten counts. This sequence joins TRBV28 and TRBJ2-1; D remains unclear. Trimming removed 0 bases at V and 9 bases at J, with 15 bases between. The CDR3 runs 15 residues. The germline V gene encodes CDR1 MDHEN and CDR2 SYDVKM. DNA for the CDR3: TGTGCCAGCAGTTTATGGATAGCAAGTCCGACTGAGCAGTTCTTC. This gives the protein CASSLWIASPTEQFF.

The sample holds many counts of this clonotype. V usage is TRBV7-3 and J usage is TRBJ2-1; 10 nucleotides line up with TRBD2. This CDR3 spans 15 amino acids. V trimming: 2 bases; J trimming: 6 bases; junction bases outside the gene matches: 4. Germline CDR1 reads SGHTA; CDR2 reads FQGTGA. The CDR3 reads CASSLGSSGGNEQFF. The CDR3 nucleotides are TGTGCCAGCAGCTTAGGTTCTAGCGGGGGCAATGAGCAGTTCTTC. The full variable domain, rest sourced from reference TRBV7-3 and TRBJ2-1, is GAGVSQTPSNKVTEKGKYVELRCDPISGHTALYWYRQSLGQGPEFLIYFQGTGAADDSGLPNDRFFAVRPEGSVSTLKIQRTERGDSAVYLCASSLGSSGGNEQFFGPGTRLTVL.

V usage is TRBV20-1 and J usage is TRBJ1-1, with 9 nucleotides matching TRBD1. V shed 5 bases and J 1 base; nucleotides not matched to a gene: 2. From germline, CDR1 is DFQATT and CDR2 SNEGSKA (reference sequence). The CDR3 spans 13 residues. The CDR3: CSAPGQGNTEAFF. The CDR3 nucleotides are TGCAGTGCTCCGGGACAGGGGAACACTGAAGCTTTCTTT.

The gene calls are TRBV6-2 or TRBV6-3 and TRBJ1-1, with 11 bases that match TRBD1. V was pared by 2 bases and J by 2 bases, with 4 bases of the junction left unmatched. The CDR3 length is 16 residues. In germline, CDR1 is MNHEY, CDR2 SVGEGT. CDR3 region: CASSYRTGGLNTEAFF. CDR3 nucleotide sequence: TGTGCCAGCAGTTACCGGACAGGGGGCCTCAACACTGAAGCTTTCTTT.

This clonotype has a handful of counts. This rearrangement joins TRBV4-1 to TRBJ1-1, with D possibly being TRBD1 (6 bases). The CDR3 runs 15 residues. CDR1 and CDR2 (germline): MGHRA, YSYEKL. V shed 1 base and J shed 0 bases, with 9 bases lying between them. CDR3 residues: CASSQGGQLNTEAFF. In DNA, the CDR3 is TGCGCCAGCAGCCAAGGTGGACAGTTGAACACTGAAGCTTTCTTT.

In its sample, this clonotype was seen many times. The genes are TRBV11-2 and TRBJ2-1, with D possibly TRBD2 on 5 matching bases. Germline CDR1 reads SGHAT; CDR2 reads FQNNGV. Trimming removed 2 bases at V and 12 bases at J, with 14 bases between. The CDR3 is 13 residues long. Written as DNA, the CDR3 is TGTGCCAGCAGCTTATTGAGGGAAATGAGGCAGTTCTTC. Protein product: CASSLLREMRQFF.

This clonotype was seen a few times. The chain employs TRBV12-3 or TRBV12-4 and TRBJ2-1; 12 nucleotides match TRBD2. V lost 2 bases, J lost 10 bases, and 9 bases stayed unmatched. The length of the CDR3 is 16 residues. CDR3 in DNA: TGTGCCAGCAGTTTAAGGCTAGCGGGAGGGCCTTGGGAGCAGTTCTTC. Amino acids: CASSLRLAGGPWEQFF.

This clonotype has more than one count but fewer than ten. The chain joins TRBV3-1 to TRBJ1-2, with 12 positions matching TRBD1. Trimming at V came to 4 bases and at J to 6 bases, leaving 6 bases not matched to a gene. Germline CDR1 LGHDT, CDR2 YNNKEL (reference sequence). This CDR3 is 15 amino acids long. CDR3 nucleotides: TGTGCCAGCAGCCCCTTGGGGACAGGGGGCCATGGCTACACCTTC. It encodes CASSPLGTGGHGYTF.